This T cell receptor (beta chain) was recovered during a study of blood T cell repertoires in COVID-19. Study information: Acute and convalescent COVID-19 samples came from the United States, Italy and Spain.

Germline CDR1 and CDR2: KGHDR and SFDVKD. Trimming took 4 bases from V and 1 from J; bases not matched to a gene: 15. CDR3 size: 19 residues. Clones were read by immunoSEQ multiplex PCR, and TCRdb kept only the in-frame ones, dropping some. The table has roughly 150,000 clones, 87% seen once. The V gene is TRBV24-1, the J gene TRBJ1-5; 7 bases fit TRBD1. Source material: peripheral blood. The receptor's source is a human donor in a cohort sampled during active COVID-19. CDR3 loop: CATSDSSHTGVTSNQPQHF. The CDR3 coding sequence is TGTGCCACCAGTGACTCCTCCCATACAGGGGTGACGAGCAATCAGCCCCAGCATTTT.